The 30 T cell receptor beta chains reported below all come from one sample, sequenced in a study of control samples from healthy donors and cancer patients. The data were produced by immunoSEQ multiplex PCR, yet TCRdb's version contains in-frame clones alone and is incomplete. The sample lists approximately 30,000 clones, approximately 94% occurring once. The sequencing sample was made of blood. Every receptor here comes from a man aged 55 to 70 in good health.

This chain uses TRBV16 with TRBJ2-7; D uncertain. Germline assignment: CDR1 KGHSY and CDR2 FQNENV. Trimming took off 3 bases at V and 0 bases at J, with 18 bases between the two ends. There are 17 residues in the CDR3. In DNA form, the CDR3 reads TGTGCCAGCAGCCACCCTTACACAGCCGCCTTCTCCTACGAGCAGTACTTC. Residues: CASSHPYTAAFSYEQYF.

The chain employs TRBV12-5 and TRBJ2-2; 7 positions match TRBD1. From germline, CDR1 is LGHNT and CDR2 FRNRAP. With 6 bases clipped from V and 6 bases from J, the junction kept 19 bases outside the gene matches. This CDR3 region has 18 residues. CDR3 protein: CASGSPPLKAGGSGELFF. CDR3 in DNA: TGTGCTAGTGGAAGTCCCCCGCTGAAGGCAGGGGGATCCGGGGAGCTGTTTTTT.

CDR3 coding DNA: TGCGCCAGCAGCCAAGAGGCCTCCGCAGATACGCAGTATTTT. Encoded protein: CASSQEASADTQYF. The chain has TRBV4-3 and TRBJ2-3; D is uncertain. The germline V gene encodes CDR1 LGHNA and CDR2 YSLEER. The ends were cut back, 0 bases at V and 4 bases at J, with 8 bases in the middle. The CDR3 contains 14 residues.

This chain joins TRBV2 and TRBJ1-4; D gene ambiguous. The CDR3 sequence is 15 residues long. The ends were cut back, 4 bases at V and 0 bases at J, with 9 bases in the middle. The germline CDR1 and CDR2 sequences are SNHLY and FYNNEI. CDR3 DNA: TGTGCCAGCAGTGTACAGTTAGCAACTAATGAAAAACTGTTTTTT. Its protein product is CASSVQLATNEKLFF.

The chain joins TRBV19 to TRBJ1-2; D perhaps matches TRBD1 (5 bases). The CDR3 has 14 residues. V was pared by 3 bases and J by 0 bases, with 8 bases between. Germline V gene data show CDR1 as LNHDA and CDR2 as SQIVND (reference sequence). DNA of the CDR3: TGTGCCAGTAGTATTGGGGGTGCTAACTATGGCTACACCTTC. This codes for CASSIGGANYGYTF.

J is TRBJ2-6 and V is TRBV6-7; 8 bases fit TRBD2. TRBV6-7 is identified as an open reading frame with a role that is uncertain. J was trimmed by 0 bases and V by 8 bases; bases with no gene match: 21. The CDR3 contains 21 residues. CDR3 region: CASFYSTRRGVLYSGANVLTF. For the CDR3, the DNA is TGTGCCAGCTTTTACTCCACACGGCGGGGGGTCCTCTACTCTGGGGCCAACGTCCTGACTTTC.

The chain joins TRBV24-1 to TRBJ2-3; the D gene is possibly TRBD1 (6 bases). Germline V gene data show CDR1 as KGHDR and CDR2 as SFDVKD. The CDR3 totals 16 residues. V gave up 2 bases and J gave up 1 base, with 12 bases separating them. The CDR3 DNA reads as TGTGCCACCAGTGATTGGCGACAGGTCGGCACAGATACGCAGTATTTT. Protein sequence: CATSDWRQVGTDTQYF.

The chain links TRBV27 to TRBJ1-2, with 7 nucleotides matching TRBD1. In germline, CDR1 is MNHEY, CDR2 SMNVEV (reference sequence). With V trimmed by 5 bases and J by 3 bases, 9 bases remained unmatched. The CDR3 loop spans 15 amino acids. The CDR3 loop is CASSPAGGKDYGYTF. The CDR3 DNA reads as TGTGCCAGCAGTCCTGCAGGGGGAAAGGACTATGGCTACACCTTC.

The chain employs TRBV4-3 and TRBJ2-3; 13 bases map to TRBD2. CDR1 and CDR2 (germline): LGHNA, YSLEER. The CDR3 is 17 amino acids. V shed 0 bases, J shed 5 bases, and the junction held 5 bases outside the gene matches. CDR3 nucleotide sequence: TGCGCCAGCAGCCAAGATTTACTAGCGGGGGGGCTAGATACGCAGTATTTT. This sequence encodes CASSQDLLAGGLDTQYF.

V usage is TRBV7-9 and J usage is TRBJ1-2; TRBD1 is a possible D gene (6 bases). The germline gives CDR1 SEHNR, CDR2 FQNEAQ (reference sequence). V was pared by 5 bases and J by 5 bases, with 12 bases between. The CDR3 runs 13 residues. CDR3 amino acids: CASSEWTDYGYTF. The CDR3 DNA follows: TGTGCCAGCAGCGAATGGACAGATTATGGCTACACCTTC.

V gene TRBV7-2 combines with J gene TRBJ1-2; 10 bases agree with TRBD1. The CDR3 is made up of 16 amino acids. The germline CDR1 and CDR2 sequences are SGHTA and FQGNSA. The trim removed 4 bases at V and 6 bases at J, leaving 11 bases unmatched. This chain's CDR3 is CASSSRTGQGEDGYTF. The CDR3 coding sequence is TGTGCCAGCAGCTCGAGAACCGGACAGGGGGAGGATGGCTACACCTTC. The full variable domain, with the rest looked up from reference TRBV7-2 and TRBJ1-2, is GAGVSQSPSNKVTEKGKDVELRCDPISGHTALYWYRQSLGQGLEFLIYFQGNSAPDKSGLPSDRFSAERTGGSVSTLTIQRTQQEDSAVYLCASSSRTGQGEDGYTFGSGTRLTVV.

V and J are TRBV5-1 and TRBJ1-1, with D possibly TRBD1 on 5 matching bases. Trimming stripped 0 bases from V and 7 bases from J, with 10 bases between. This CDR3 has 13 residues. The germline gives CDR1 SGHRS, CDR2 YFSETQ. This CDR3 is CASSLGQLGEAFF. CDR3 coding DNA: TGCGCCAGCAGCTTGGGACAGCTGGGTGAAGCTTTCTTT.

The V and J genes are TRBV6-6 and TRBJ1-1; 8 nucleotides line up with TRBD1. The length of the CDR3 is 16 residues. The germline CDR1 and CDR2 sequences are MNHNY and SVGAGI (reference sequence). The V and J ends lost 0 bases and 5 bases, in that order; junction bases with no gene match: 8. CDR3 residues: CASSYSGRGRGTEAFF. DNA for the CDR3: TGTGCCAGCAGTTACTCGGGCAGGGGGCGGGGAACTGAAGCTTTCTTT.

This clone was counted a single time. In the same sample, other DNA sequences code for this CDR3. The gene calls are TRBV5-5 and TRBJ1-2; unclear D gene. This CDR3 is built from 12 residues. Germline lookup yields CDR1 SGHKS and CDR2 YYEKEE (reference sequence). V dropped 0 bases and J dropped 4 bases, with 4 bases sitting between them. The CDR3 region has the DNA TGTGCCAGCAGCTTGGGGGCCTATGGCTACACCTTC. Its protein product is CASSLGAYGYTF.

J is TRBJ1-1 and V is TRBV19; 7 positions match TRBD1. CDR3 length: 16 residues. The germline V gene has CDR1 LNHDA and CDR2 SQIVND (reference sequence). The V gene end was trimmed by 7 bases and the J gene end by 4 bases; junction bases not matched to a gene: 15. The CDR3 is CASMGAGGSVGTEAFF. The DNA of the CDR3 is TGTGCCAGTATGGGGGCAGGGGGGTCCGTTGGCACTGAAGCTTTCTTT.

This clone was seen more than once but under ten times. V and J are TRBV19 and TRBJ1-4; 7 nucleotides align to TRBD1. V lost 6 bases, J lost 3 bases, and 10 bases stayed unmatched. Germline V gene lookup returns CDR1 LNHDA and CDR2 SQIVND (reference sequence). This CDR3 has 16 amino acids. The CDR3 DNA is TGTGCCAGTAGCCCGCGGGGACAGCCATCTAATGAAAAACTGTTTTTT. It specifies CASSPRGQPSNEKLFF.

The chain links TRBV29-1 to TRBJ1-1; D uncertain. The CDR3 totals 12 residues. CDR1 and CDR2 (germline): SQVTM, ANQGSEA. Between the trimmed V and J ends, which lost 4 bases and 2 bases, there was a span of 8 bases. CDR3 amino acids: CSVVGSNTEAFF. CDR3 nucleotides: TGCAGCGTTGTCGGCAGTAACACTGAAGCTTTCTTT.

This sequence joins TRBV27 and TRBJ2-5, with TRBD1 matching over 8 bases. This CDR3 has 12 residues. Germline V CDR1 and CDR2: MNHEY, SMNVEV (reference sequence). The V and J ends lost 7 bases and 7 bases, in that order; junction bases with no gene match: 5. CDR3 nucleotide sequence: TGTGCCAGCAAAACAGGGGGTGGGACCCAGTACTTC. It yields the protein CASKTGGGTQYF.

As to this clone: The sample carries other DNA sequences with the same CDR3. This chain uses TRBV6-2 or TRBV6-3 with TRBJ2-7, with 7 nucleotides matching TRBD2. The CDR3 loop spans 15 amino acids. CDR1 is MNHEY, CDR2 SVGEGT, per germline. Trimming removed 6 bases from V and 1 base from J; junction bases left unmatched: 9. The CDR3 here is CASSSAGGGSYEQYF. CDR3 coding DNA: TGTGCCAGCAGCTCTGCAGGCGGGGGTTCCTACGAGCAGTACTTC.

CDR3: CASSSRMSGELFF. For the CDR3, the DNA is TGTGCCAGCAGCTCTAGAATGTCCGGGGAGCTGTTTTTT. V and J are TRBV7-2 and TRBJ2-2; D unresolved. Trimming removed 4 bases at V and 6 bases at J, with 9 bases between. CDR1 is SGHTA and CDR2 is FQGNSA in the germline V gene. The CDR3 has 13 residues.

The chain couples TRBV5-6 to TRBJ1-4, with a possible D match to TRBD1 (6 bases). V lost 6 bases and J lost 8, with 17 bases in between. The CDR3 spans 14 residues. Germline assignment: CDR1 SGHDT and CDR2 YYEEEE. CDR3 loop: CASTRPGAGEKLFF. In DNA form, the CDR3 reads TGTGCCAGCACTCGCCCGGGGGCTGGGGAAAAACTGTTTTTT.

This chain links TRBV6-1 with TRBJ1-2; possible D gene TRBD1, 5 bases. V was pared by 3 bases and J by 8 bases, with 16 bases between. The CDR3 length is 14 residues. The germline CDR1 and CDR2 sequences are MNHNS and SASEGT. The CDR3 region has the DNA TGTGCCAGCAGTGAGGCCGGGACCATGAAGGGCTACACCTTC. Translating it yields CASSEAGTMKGYTF.

The CDR3 DNA reads TGTGCCAGCAGCTTGGCCGGGGCCTACACGGTCCTAGACAATGAGCAGTTCTTC. Protein sequence: CASSLAGAYTVLDNEQFF. The chain employs TRBV5-5 and TRBJ2-1; possibly TRBD1 or TRBD2 for D (5 bases each). V was clipped by 0 bases and J by 5 bases, with 21 bases between them. Germline V gives CDR1 SGHKS, CDR2 YYEKEE (reference sequence). The CDR3 runs to 18 residues. Variable domain in full (rest from reference TRBV5-5 and TRBJ2-1): DAGVTQSPTHLIKTRGQQVTLRCSPISGHKSVSWYQQVLGQGPQFIFQYYEKEERGRGNFPDRFSARQFPNYSSELNVNALLLGDSALYLCASSLAGAYTVLDNEQFFGPGTRLTVL.

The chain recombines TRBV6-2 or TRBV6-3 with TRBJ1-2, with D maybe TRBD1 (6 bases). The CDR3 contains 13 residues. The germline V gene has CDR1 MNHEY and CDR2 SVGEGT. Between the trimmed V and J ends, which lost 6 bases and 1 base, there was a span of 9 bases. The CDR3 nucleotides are TGTGCCAGCAGCCCACAGGGTAACTATGGCTACACCTTC. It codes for CASSPQGNYGYTF.

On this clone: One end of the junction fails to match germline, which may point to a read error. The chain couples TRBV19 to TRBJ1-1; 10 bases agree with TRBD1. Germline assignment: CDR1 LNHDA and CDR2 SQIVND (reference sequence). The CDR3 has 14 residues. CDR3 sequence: CASRTGGVKTEAFF. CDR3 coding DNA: TGTGCCAGTAGGACAGGGGGCGTGAAAACTGAAGCTTTCTTT. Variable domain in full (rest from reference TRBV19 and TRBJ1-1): DGGITQSPKYLFRKEGQNVTLSCEQNLNHDAMYWYRQDPGQGLRLIYYSQIVNDFQKGDIAEGYSVSREKKESFPLTVTSAQKNPTAFYLCASRTGGVKTEAFFGQGTRLTVV.

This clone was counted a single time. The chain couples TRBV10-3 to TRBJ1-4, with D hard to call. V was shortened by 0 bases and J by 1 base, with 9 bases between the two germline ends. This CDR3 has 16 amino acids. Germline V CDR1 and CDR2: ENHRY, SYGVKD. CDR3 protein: CAISESGRGTNEKLFF. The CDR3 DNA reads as TGTGCCATCAGTGAGTCCGGACGGGGAACTAATGAAAAACTGTTTTTT.

The CDR3 nucleotides are TGTGCCAGCAGCTTCTTAGGGGGCGGCACTGAAGCTTTCTTT. Amino acid sequence: CASSFLGGGTEAFF. The rearrangement joins TRBV11-2 to TRBJ1-1, with TRBD1 identical over 7 bases. CDR3 length equals 14 residues. The V gene's germline CDR1 is SGHAT and CDR2 FQNNGV. V was clipped by 3 bases and J by 4 bases; unmatched bases: 5.

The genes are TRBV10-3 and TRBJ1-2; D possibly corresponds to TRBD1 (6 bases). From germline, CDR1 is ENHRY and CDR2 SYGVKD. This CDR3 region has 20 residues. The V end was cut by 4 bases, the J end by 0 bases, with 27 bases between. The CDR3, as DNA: TGTGCCATCAGTGGGGGGCCGGGGCTGAGGGACCATTTTCCTAACTATGGCTACACCTTC. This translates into CAISGGPGLRDHFPNYGYTF.

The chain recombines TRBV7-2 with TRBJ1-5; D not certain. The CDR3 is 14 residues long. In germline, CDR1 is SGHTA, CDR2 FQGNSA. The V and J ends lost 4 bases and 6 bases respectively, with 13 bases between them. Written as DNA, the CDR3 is TGTGCCAGCAGCTCTTCAAGGGAGGTTCAGCCCCAGCATTTT. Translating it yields CASSSSREVQPQHF.

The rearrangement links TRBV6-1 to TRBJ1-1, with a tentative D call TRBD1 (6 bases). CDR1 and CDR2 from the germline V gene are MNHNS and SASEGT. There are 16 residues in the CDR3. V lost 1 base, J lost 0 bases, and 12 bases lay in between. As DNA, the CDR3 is TGTGCCAGCAGTGAAGACCGGGGACACCTGAACACTGAAGCTTTCTTT. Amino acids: CASSEDRGHLNTEAFF.